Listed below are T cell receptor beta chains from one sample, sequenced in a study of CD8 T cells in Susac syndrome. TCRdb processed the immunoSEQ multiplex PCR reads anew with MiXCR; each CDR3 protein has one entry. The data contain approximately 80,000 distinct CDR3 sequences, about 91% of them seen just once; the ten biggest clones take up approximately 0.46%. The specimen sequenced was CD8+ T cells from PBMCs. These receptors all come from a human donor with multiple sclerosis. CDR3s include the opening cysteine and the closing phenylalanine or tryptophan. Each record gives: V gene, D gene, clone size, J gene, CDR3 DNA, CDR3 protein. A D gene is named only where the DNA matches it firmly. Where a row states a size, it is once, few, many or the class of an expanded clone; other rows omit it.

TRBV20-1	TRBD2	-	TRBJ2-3	TGCAGTGCTAGTACTAGCGGCGTCCCAGATACGCAGTATTTT	CSASTSGVPDTQYF
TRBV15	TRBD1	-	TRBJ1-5	TGTGCCACCAGCAGGCCGGACAGGGAGGTTTATAGCAATCAGCCCCAGCATTTT	CATSRPDREVYSNQPQHF
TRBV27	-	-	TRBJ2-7	TGTGCCAGCCGGGAAATTTACGAGCAGTACTTC	CASREIYEQYF
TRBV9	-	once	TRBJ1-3	TGTGCCAGCAGCTCAGGAAACACCATATATTTT	CASSSGNTIYF
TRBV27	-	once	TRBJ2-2	TGTGCCAGCAGTTTATTTCGGGGCGGGGAGCTGTTTTTT	CASSLFRGGELFF
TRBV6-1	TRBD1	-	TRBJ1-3	TGTGCCAGCACCCCCCACCCGACAGGGGAAGCTGGAAACACCATATATTTT	CASTPHPTGEAGNTIYF
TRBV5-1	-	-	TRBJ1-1	TGCGCCAGCAGCTACCGACAGGCGCTGGGTCTGAACACTGAAGCTTTCTTT	CASSYRQALGLNTEAFF
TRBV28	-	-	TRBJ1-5	TGTGCCAGCAGCGACTGGAAGCCCCAGCATTTT	CASSDWKPQHF
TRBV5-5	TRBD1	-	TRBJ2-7	TGTGCCAGCAGCTTGGAAGGGGGCCACTATACTTACGAGCAGTACTTC	CASSLEGGHYTYEQYF
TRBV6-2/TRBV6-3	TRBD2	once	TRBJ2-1	TGTGCCAGCAGTCTAGCGGGAGTACGGGATGAGCAGTTCTTC	CASSLAGVRDEQFF
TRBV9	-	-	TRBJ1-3	TGTGCCAGCAGCCAGACCGGGACATCGAGCTCTGGAAACACCATATATTTT	CASSQTGTSSSGNTIYF
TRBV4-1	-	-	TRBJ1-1	TGCGCCAGCAGCCAAGAGACTCTAGGACAGAACACTGAAGCTTTCTTT	CASSQETLGQNTEAFF
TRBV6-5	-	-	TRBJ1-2	TGTGCCAGCAGTTACTCGGTGGTGGGGCGGGATGGCTACACCTTC	CASSYSVVGRDGYTF
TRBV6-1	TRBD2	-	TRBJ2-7	TGTGCCAGCGGGGATTTCGGGATGGCGGGGGGACCCTACGAGCAGTACTTC	CASGDFGMAGGPYEQYF
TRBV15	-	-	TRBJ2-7	TGTGCCACCAGCAGAGACAGGGGTTTCTACGAGCAGTACTTC	CATSRDRGFYEQYF
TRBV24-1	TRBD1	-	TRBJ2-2	TGTGCCACCAGTGATAAACGGACAGGGGACGGGGAGCTGTTTTTT	CATSDKRTGDGELFF
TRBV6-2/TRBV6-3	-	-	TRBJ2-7	TGTGCCAGCAGTTACTCGGACACCTACGGGCAGTACTTC	CASSYSDTYGQYF
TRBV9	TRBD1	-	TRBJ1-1	TGTGCCAGCAGCCCGACAGGGGAGAACACTGAAGCTTTCTTT	CASSPTGENTEAFF
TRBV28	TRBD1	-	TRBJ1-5	TGTGCCAGCAGTCCCTGGACAGGGACCAGCAATCAGCCCCAGCATTTT	CASSPWTGTSNQPQHF
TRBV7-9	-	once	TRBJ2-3	TGTGCCAGCAGCCTCTTCGAGGGGGGGACAAGCACAGATACGCAGTATTTT	CASSLFEGGTSTDTQYF
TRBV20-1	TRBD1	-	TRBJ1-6	TGCAGTGCTGGGACAGGTGGATCACCCCTCCACTTT	CSAGTGGSPLHF
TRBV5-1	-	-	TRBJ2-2	TGCGCCAGCAGCTTGGGACCGGACACCGGGGAGCTGTTTTTT	CASSLGPDTGELFF
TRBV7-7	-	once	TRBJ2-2	TGTGCCAGCAGCTTGACGGGGGTCCTCACCGGGGAGCTGTTTTTT	CASSLTGVLTGELFF
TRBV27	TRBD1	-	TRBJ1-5	TGTGCCAGCAGTTTTTTGGGGACAGATCAGCCCCAGCATTTT	CASSFLGTDQPQHF
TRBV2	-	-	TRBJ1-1	TGTGCCAGCAGTGAAGAGGTAGTGAAAACTGAAGCTTTCTTT	CASSEEVVKTEAFF
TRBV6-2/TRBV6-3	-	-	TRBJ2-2	TGTGCCAGCAGTTATCCGTCCCCCGGAGAGCTGTTTTTT	CASSYPSPGELFF
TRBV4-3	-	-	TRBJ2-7	TGCGCCAGCAGCCAAGAGCGTCCGGGGCCCTACGAGCAGTACTTC	CASSQERPGPYEQYF
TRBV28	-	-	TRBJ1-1	TGTGCTCTAGGGGGGGTAAAGAACACTGAAGCTTTCTTT	CALGGVKNTEAFF
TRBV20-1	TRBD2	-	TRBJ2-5	TGCAGTGCTTGGGGACTAGCACCTTCAGAGACCCAGTACTTC	CSAWGLAPSETQYF
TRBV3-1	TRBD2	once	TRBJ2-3	TGTGCCAGCAGCCAAGGCCTAGCGGGGGCCAGCACAGATACGCAGTATTTT	CASSQGLAGASTDTQYF
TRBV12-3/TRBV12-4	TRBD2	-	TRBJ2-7	TGTGCCAGCAGTCCTCGGGGGAGGGTCGATAGAAGCTCCTACGAGCAGTACTTC	CASSPRGRVDRSSYEQYF
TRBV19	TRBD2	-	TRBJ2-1	TGTGCCAGTAGTCCCGGGGGAAAACTAGCGGGAGGGGTCGCCTACAATGAGCAGTTCTTC	CASSPGGKLAGGVAYNEQFF
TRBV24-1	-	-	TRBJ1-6	TGTGCCACCAGTCTCGGGGATTCACCCCTCCACTTT	CATSLGDSPLHF
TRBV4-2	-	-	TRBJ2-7	TGTGCCAGCAGCCAAGATCTCCGGTGCCTCCCTCGGTGGGAGCAGTACTTC	CASSQDLRCLPRWEQYF
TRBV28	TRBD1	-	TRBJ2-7	TGTGCCAGCAGTTTAACAGGGACAGGGGCCTACGAGCAGTACTTC	CASSLTGTGAYEQYF
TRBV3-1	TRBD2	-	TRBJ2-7	TGTGCCAGCAGCCCTCCTACTAGCGGGGGGCCTATTACGGGCACCTACGAGCAGTACTTC	CASSPPTSGGPITGTYEQYF
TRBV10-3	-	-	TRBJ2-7	TGTGCCGTCTCCGGGACTTCCGAGCAGTACTTC	CAVSGTSEQYF
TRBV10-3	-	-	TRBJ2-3	TGTGCCATCAGTGCTTGGGAAGGAGGTAACACAGATACGCAGTATTTT	CAISAWEGGNTDTQYF
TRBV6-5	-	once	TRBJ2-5	TGTGCCAGCAGTTACTCCGTGGACAACGTGCCGGAGACCCAGTACTTC	CASSYSVDNVPETQYF
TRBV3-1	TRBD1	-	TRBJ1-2	TGTGCCAGCAGCCAAGATTGGGGCCCAGGGGGCTCTTACTATGGCTACACCTTC	CASSQDWGPGGSYYGYTF
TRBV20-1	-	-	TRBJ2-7	TGCAGTGCTAGAGATACGGATACGTGGTACGAGCAGTACTTC	CSARDTDTWYEQYF